This is a list of T cell receptor beta chains from one sample in a study of OX40 agonist ivuxolimab in advanced cancers. Produced via immunoSEQ multiplex PCR; TCRdb's table is partial and in-frame only. There are about 70,000 clones in the sample; roughly 87% occur only once, and less than 3.5% lies in the top ten. The sequences come from CD4+ or CD8+ T cells sorted from blood, collected in a trial of the OX40 agonist ivuxolimab. The receptors were sampled from an adult with an advanced solid tumor such as melanoma, head and neck, liver or kidney cancer. The CDR3 runs from the conserved cysteine through the conserved F or W. D genes are given only for firm matches. A row's size may be missing; if present it is once, few, many or a size class.

TRBV5-1	TRBD1	few	15	TRBJ1-6	TGCGCCAGCAGCTTACAGGGGGATTCTAATTCACCCCTCCACTTT	CASSLQGDSNSPLHF
TRBV29-1	TRBD1	NA	15	TRBJ2-3	TGCAGCGTTGAGTGGCACAGGGGGCCTTTTGATACGCAGTATTTT	CSVEWHRGPFDTQYF
TRBV5-1	TRBD1	NA	17	TRBJ2-7	TGCGCCAGCAGCACAGGGGCAGGGGGACAGGGGGCCTACGAGCAGTACTTC	CASSTGAGGQGAYEQYF
TRBV5-1	TRBD2	NA	13	TRBJ2-7	TGCGCCAGCAGAGGGACTAGCTCCCACGAGCAGTACTTC	CASRGTSSHEQYF
TRBV2	NA	NA	13	TRBJ1-1	TGTGCCAGCAAAGGGCCGGGAGGCCCTGAAGCTTTCTTT	CASKGPGGPEAFF
TRBV4-3	NA	NA	13	TRBJ1-6	TGCGCCAGCAGCCAAGACGCTAATTCACCCCTCCACTTT	CASSQDANSPLHF
TRBV11-3	TRBD2	NA	15	TRBJ2-1	TGTGCCAGCAGCTTAGATCGCGGACTAGCGGGCGAGCAGTTCTTC	CASSLDRGLAGEQFF
TRBV9	NA	few	16	TRBJ2-7	TGTGCCAGCAGCGTAGATCCCTCTAAGAGCTCCTACGAGCAGTACTTC	CASSVDPSKSSYEQYF
TRBV29-1	TRBD2	NA	13	TRBJ2-1	TGCAGCGTTGCCGGGAGGTTTTACAATGAGCAGTTCTTC	CSVAGRFYNEQFF
TRBV30	NA	NA	13	TRBJ2-5	TGTGCCTGGAGTCACGGGACGCAAGAGACCCAGTACTTC	CAWSHGTQETQYF
TRBV11-2	NA	NA	15	TRBJ1-2	TGTGCCAGCAGCTTAGAGGGGACGTGGCCCTATGGCTACACCTTC	CASSLEGTWPYGYTF
TRBV7-9	NA	NA	15	TRBJ1-6	TGTGCCAGCAGCCCCCCGCGGGGCCCTAATTCACCCCTCCACTTT	CASSPPRGPNSPLHF